This T cell receptor (beta chain) appears in the sequencing data of a study of blood T cell repertoires in COVID-19. The age range of participants was about 18 to 95 years, with residence in under 25 US areas. The study counted Cohort 3 donors as recovered given two negative PCRs, clearance, or symptom resolution. The table came from immunoSEQ multiplex PCR; TCRdb's copy has only in-frame clones and leaves some out. Found here are about 180,000 clones, approximately 85% of them singletons; the top ten hold 6.2%. The sequence was collected from a man in his forties who had recovered from COVID-19. Sequenced: PBMCs or T cells enriched from blood (not recorded which).

This CDR3 is CASSLGSVQPQHF. CDR3 nucleotides: TGTGCCAGCAGTTTAGGCAGCGTCCAGCCCCAGCATTTT. The genes are TRBV28 and TRBJ1-5; D is unclear. Germline V CDR1 and CDR2: MDHEN, SYDVKM. This CDR3 comprises 13 residues. Trimming stripped 2 bases from V and 7 bases from J, with 9 bases between.